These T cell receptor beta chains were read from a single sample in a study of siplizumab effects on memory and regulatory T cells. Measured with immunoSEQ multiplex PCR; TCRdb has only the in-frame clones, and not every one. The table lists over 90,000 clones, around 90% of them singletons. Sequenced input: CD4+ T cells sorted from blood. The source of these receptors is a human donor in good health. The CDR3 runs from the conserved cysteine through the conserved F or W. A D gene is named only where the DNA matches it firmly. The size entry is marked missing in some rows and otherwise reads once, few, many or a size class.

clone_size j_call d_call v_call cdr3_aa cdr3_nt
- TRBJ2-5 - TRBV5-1 CASSPPEGLQETQYF TGCGCCAGCAGCCCTCCCGAGGGCCTCCAAGAGACCCAGTACTTC
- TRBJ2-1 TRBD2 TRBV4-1 CASSLTSGTSGVNEQFF TGCGCCAGCAGCCTTACATCCGGGACTAGCGGGGTAAATGAGCAGTTCTTC
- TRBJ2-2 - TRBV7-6 CASSLAGGTGELFF TGTGCCAGCAGCCTCGCCGGGGGAACCGGGGAGCTGTTTTTT
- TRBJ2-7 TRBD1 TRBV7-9 CASSPRSQGSEQYF TGTGCCAGCAGCCCGCGATCACAGGGGAGCGAGCAGTACTTC
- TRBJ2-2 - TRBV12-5 CARAPTLSRAWVGELFF TGTGCTAGAGCCCCTACTCTTTCCAGGGCTTGGGTCGGGGAGCTGTTTTTT
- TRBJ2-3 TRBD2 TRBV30 CAWRTSGSGDTQYF TGTGCCTGGAGGACTAGCGGGAGCGGAGATACGCAGTATTTT
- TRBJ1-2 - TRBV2 CASSLNPIYGYTF TGTGCCAGCAGCTTAAACCCCATTTATGGCTACACCTTC
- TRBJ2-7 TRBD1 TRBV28 CASSAPPGQNYEQYF TGTGCCAGCAGTGCCCCCCCGGGACAGAACTACGAGCAGTACTTC
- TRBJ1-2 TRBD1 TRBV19 CASSSDRVANYGYTF TGTGCCAGTAGTAGCGACAGGGTAGCTAACTATGGCTACACCTTC
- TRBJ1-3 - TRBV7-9 CASSLALGNTIYF TGTGCCAGCAGCTTAGCGCTGGGAAACACCATATATTTT
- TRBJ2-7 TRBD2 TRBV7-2 CASSQTASGGSYEQYF TGTGCCAGCAGCCAGACGGCCTCGGGAGGGTCCTACGAGCAGTACTTC
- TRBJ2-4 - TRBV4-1 CASSPFGPVENIQYF TGCGCCAGCAGCCCGTTCGGGCCGGTGGAGAACATTCAGTACTTC
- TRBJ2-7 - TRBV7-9 CASSLSYTTYEQYF TGTGCCAGCAGCTTATCATACACGACCTACGAGCAGTACTTC
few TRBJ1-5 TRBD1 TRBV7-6 CASSPQGAQHF TGTGCCAGCAGCCCCCAGGGGGCCCAGCATTTT
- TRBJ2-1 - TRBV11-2 CASSFRGENEQFF TGTGCCAGCAGCTTTCGGGGTGAGAATGAGCAGTTCTTC
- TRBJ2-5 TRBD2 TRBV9 CASSGGLAGLTQTQYF TGTGCCAGCAGCGGGGGACTAGCGGGCCTCACACAGACCCAGTACTTC
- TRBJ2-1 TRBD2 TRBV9 CASSTDLAGGFLEQFF TGTGCCAGCAGCACAGACCTAGCGGGAGGCTTTCTTGAGCAGTTCTTC
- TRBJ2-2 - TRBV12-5 CASGLVRGLLIWNTGELFF TGTGCTAGTGGTTTGGTCCGCGGCCTATTAATTTGGAACACCGGGGAGCTGTTTTTT
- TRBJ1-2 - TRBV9 CASSGTHEGYTF TGTGCCAGCAGCGGGACGCATGAAGGCTACACCTTC
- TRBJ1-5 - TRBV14 CASSQDRPGTNQPQHF TGTGCCAGCAGCCAAGATCGTCCAGGCACCAATCAGCCCCAGCATTTT
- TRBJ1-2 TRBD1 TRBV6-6 CASSKSKQGAGGYTF TGTGCCAGCAGTAAATCCAAGCAGGGGGCTGGTGGCTACACCTTC
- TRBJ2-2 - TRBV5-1 CASSLAISNTGELFF TGCGCCAGCAGCTTGGCCATTTCGAACACCGGGGAGCTGTTTTTT
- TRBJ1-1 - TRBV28 CASSRRARGTEAFF TGTGCCAGCAGCAGACGGGCCCGGGGCACTGAAGCTTTCTTT
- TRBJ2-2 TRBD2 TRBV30 CAWGAGASNTGELFF TGTGCCTGGGGGGCGGGAGCAAGTAACACCGGGGAGCTGTTTTTT
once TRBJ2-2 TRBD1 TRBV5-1 CASSWDSNTGELFF TGCGCCAGCAGCTGGGACAGCAACACCGGGGAGCTGTTTTTT
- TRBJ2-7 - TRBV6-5 CASSPRPHTIEQYF TGTGCCAGCAGTCCCCGCCCCCATACCATCGAGCAGTACTTC
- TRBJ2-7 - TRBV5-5 CASSHRPGDYEQYF TGTGCCAGCAGCCACCGGCCAGGGGACTACGAGCAGTACTTC
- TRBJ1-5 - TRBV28 CASSTRGYNQPQHF TGTGCCAGCAGTACCAGGGGCTACAATCAGCCCCAGCATTTT
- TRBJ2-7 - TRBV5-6 CASSLYAGKANEQYF TGTGCCAGCAGCTTATACGCCGGGAAAGCGAACGAGCAGTACTTC
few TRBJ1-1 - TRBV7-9 CASSLWVENTEAFF TGTGCCAGCAGCTTATGGGTGGAGAACACTGAAGCTTTCTTT
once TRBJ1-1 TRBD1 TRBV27 CASSNIDRGRTEAFF TGTGCCAGCAGCAACATCGACAGGGGAAGAACTGAAGCTTTCTTT
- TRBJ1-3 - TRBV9 CASSVGRTGNTIYF TGTGCCAGCAGCGTAGGACGCACGGGAAACACCATATATTTT
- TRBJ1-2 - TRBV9 CASSGTGTSHGYTF TGTGCCAGCAGCGGTACCGGGACATCTCACGGCTACACCTTC
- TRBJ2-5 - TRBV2 CASTNREILETQYF TGTGCCAGCACGAACAGGGAGATTTTAGAGACCCAGTACTTC
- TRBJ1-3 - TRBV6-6 CASSYRTGNTIYF TGTGCCAGCAGTTATCGGACTGGAAACACCATATATTTT
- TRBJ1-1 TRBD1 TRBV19 CASRSTGKGLNTEAFF TGTGCCAGTAGGTCGACAGGGAAAGGCTTGAACACTGAAGCTTTCTTT
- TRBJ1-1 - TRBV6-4 CASSEPGREDTEAFF TGTGCCAGCAGCGAACCGGGGCGTGAGGACACTGAAGCTTTCTTT
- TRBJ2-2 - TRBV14 CASSQKTTGELFF TGTGCCAGCAGCCAGAAGACCACCGGGGAGCTGTTTTTT
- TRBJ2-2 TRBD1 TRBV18 CASSPLDRGPGTGELFF TGTGCCAGCTCACCCCTGGACAGGGGGCCAGGCACCGGGGAGCTGTTTTTT
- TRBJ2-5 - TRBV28 CASSSVIGQQETQYF TGTGCCAGCAGTTCCGTCATCGGACAGCAAGAGACCCAGTACTTC
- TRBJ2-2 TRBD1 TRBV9 CASSDTGVGTGELFF TGTGCCAGCAGCGACACAGGGGTTGGCACCGGGGAGCTGTTTTTT
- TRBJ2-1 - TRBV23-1 CASSQGSEGSAPNLNEQFF TGCGCCAGCAGTCAAGGCTCCGAGGGGTCTGCCCCCAACCTAAATGAGCAGTTCTTC
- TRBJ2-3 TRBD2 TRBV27 CASSKLADPLDTQYF TGTGCCAGCAGTAAACTAGCGGATCCTTTGGATACGCAGTATTTT
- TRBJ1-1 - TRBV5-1 CASSLVRVGTEAFF TGCGCCAGCAGCTTGGTCAGGGTCGGCACTGAAGCTTTCTTT
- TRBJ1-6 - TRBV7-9 CASSLEQYNSPLHF TGTGCCAGCAGCTTAGAACAGTATAATTCACCCCTCCACTTT
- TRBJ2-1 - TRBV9 CASSVVGAEQFF TGTGCCAGCAGCGTAGTAGGGGCTGAGCAGTTCTTC